The rows below give T cell receptor beta chains drawn from one sample of a study of blood T cell repertoires in COVID-19. Libraries were prepared by immunoSEQ multiplex PCR; TCRdb keeps only in-frame clonotypes and omits some of them. Among roughly 100,000 clones listed, around nine tenths were seen once. Sequenced input: peripheral blood. These receptors originate from a woman of 80 years or more with acute or convalescent COVID-19. Both conserved end residues are part of each CDR3. The order of the fields is clone size, D gene, V gene, J gene, CDR3 protein, CDR3 DNA. D genes are given only for firm matches. Clone size is shown for a subset of rows, as once, few, many or a class of expanded clone.

>.|TRBD2|TRBV7-8|TRBJ2-7
CASSLESSGGFYEQYF
TGTGCCAGCAGCTTAGAATCTAGCGGGGGTTTCTACGAGCAGTACTTC
>.|TRBD1|TRBV4-1|TRBJ2-7
CASSHSDRGAYEQYF
TGCGCCAGCAGCCATTCGGACAGGGGAGCCTACGAGCAGTACTTC
>.|TRBD2|TRBV2|TRBJ2-1
CASSGRSGGANEQFF
TGTGCCAGCAGTGGCCGTAGCGGGGGGGCCAATGAGCAGTTCTTC
>.|.|TRBV6-5|TRBJ2-1
CASSTGQNNEQFF
TGTGCCAGCAGTACCGGACAGAACAATGAGCAGTTCTTC
>.|.|TRBV7-3|TRBJ2-1
CASSLMVSSYNEQFF
TGTGCCAGCAGCTTAATGGTTAGCTCCTACAATGAGCAGTTCTTC
>few|.|TRBV4-1|TRBJ1-4
CASSLRTRNEKLFF
TGCGCCAGCAGCCTTCGGACACGTAATGAAAAACTGTTTTTT
>.|.|TRBV10-3|TRBJ1-6
CAITAEGDSPLHF
TGTGCCATCACGGCCGAGGGGGATTCACCCCTCCACTTT
>.|.|TRBV7-3|TRBJ2-3
CASSLTRTPFGADTQYF
TGTGCCAGCAGCTTAACTCGGACACCTTTTGGGGCAGATACGCAGTATTTT
>.|TRBD1|TRBV6-5|TRBJ1-6
CASRRGQGNSPLHF
TGTGCCAGCAGGAGAGGACAGGGTAATTCACCCCTCCACTTT
>.|.|TRBV6-6|TRBJ1-2
CASSYSEGGSGYGYTF
TGTGCCAGCAGTTACTCCGAAGGCGGGAGCGGCTATGGCTACACCTTC
>.|TRBD1|TRBV19|TRBJ1-5
CASYPDRGGNQPQHF
TGTGCCAGTTACCCGGACAGGGGAGGCAATCAGCCCCAGCATTTT
>once|.|TRBV4-1|TRBJ2-2
CASSQVGGWGTGELFF
TGCGCCAGCAGCCAAGTGGGCGGGTGGGGAACCGGGGAGCTGTTTTTT
>.|TRBD1|TRBV7-6|TRBJ1-2
CASSPDRGSRDYTF
TGTGCCAGCAGCCCCGACAGGGGGAGTAGGGACTACACCTTC
>.|TRBD2|TRBV2|TRBJ2-7
CASSEGARGAYEQYF
TGTGCCAGCAGTGAAGGAGCCCGGGGGGCCTACGAGCAGTACTTC
>.|TRBD1|TRBV28|TRBJ1-5
CASSTLDRANQPQHF
TGTGCCAGCAGTACCCTCGACAGGGCCAATCAGCCCCAGCATTTT
>.|.|TRBV6-6|TRBJ1-1
CASSQQKDTEAFF
TGTGCCAGCAGTCAACAGAAGGACACTGAAGCTTTCTTT
>.|.|TRBV3-1/TRBV3-2|TRBJ2-1
CASSQEGASPGGEQFF
TGTGCCAGCAGCCAAGAGGGGGCTTCCCCCGGCGGTGAGCAGTTCTTC
>.|TRBD2|TRBV4-1|TRBJ2-7
CASSQDVLAGGYEQYF
TGCGCCAGCAGCCAAGATGTCCTAGCGGGGGGGTACGAGCAGTACTTC
>.|TRBD1|TRBV24-1|TRBJ2-5
CATSDLQGTGRETQYF
TGTGCCACCAGTGATTTGCAGGGGACAGGCCGGGAGACCCAGTACTTC
>.|.|TRBV11-2|TRBJ2-7
CASSLGVTTLYEQYF
TGTGCCAGCAGCTTAGGTGTGACTACCCTATACGAGCAGTACTTC
>.|.|TRBV18|TRBJ1-1
CASSTLRVPNTEAFF
TGTGCCAGCTCAACCCTCAGGGTACCGAACACTGAAGCTTTCTTT
>once|TRBD1|TRBV7-9|TRBJ1-1
CASSLGQGASTEAFF
TGTGCCAGCAGCTTAGGACAGGGGGCTAGTACTGAAGCTTTCTTT
>.|.|TRBV5-1|TRBJ1-2
CASSAGYFGYTF
TGCGCCAGCAGCGCGGGGTACTTTGGCTACACCTTC
>.|.|TRBV18|TRBJ1-4
CASSPPQASHEKLFF
TGTGCCAGCTCACCACCACAGGCTAGTCATGAAAAACTGTTTTTT
>.|.|TRBV6-5|TRBJ1-1
CASSLSRGYGTEAFF
TGTGCCAGCAGTTTAAGTCGCGGTTATGGGACTGAAGCTTTCTTT
>.|TRBD1|TRBV2|TRBJ1-1
CASSGDRGRGTEAFF
TGTGCCAGCAGTGGGGACAGGGGTCGGGGCACTGAAGCTTTCTTT
>.|.|TRBV2|TRBJ1-6
CASSEQDGVSGSPLHF
TGTGCCAGCAGTGAACAGGACGGGGTTAGCGGGTCACCCCTCCACTTT
>.|.|TRBV10-2|TRBJ1-6
CASSERGLGVDSPLHF
TGCGCCAGCAGTGAAAGGGGCCTAGGGGTGGATTCACCCCTCCACTTT
>.|TRBD1|TRBV5-6|TRBJ2-3
CASSVDRGRDTQYF
TGTGCCAGCAGCGTGGACAGGGGAAGAGATACGCAGTATTTT
>.|.|TRBV29-1|TRBJ1-2
CSVEDAGPNYGYTF
TGCAGCGTTGAGGATGCGGGCCCCAACTATGGCTACACCTTC